These 6 T cell receptor beta chains share one sample of origin, sequenced in a study of chemoradiotherapy in HPV16-positive cancers. Sequencing was performed with immunoSEQ multiplex PCR; in TCRdb, only in-frame clones are kept and a portion is missing. The data contain about 12,000 clones, around nine tenths of them singletons. This specimen was blood, taken from a patient who underwent chemoradiotherapy. The receptor set was obtained from a human donor with HPV-associated anogenital cancer.

This chain uses TRBV5-4 with TRBJ2-1; 8 nucleotides align to TRBD1. The germline V gene encodes CDR1 SGHNT and CDR2 YYREEE (reference sequence). The CDR3 has 14 amino acids. With V trimmed by 4 bases and J by 6 bases, 6 bases remained unmatched. CDR3 sequence reads: CASSPPTGVNEQFF. As DNA, the CDR3 is TGTGCCAGCAGCCCACCGACAGGGGTCAATGAGCAGTTCTTC.

The CDR3 DNA follows: TGCAGCGCTGACAGGGGGCTATCGATAGGTACTGAAGCTTTCTTT. It yields the protein CSADRGLSIGTEAFF. The chain joins TRBV29-1 to TRBJ1-1; 10 nucleotides align to TRBD1. CDR3 length: 15 amino acids. J lost 5 bases, V lost 7 bases, and 13 bases had no gene match. CDR1 is SQVTM and CDR2 is ANQGSEA in the germline V gene. Filled out from reference TRBV29-1 and TRBJ1-1, the complete variable domain reads SAVISQKPSRDICQRGTSLTIQCQVDSQVTMMFWYRQQPGQSLTLIATANQGSEATYESGFVIDKFPISRPNLTFSTLTVSNMSPEDSSIYLCSADRGLSIGTEAFFGQGTRLTVV.

This clone appeared a single time. The rearrangement uses TRBV9 and TRBJ1-2; 8 nucleotides line up with TRBD1. Germline values: CDR1 SGDLS, CDR2 YYNGEE. V was clipped by 0 bases and J by 8 bases; unmatched bases: 9. CDR3 length: 15 residues. Here the CDR3 DNA reads TGTGCCAGCAGCGTAGCTCATCAGGGGGCCGTAGGCTACACCTTC. This sequence encodes CASSVAHQGAVGYTF. Based on the CDR3 plus reference TRBV9 and TRBJ1-2, the full variable domain is DSGVTQTPKHLITATGQRVTLRCSPRSGDLSVYWYQQSLDQGLQFLIQYYNGEERAKGNILERFSAQQFPDLHSELNLSSLELGDSALYFCASSVAHQGAVGYTFGSGTRLTVV.

This rearrangement joins TRBV5-5 to TRBJ2-3; no clear D. Germline V gene data show CDR1 as SGHKS and CDR2 as YYEKEE (reference sequence). V lost 0 bases and J lost 2, with 10 bases in between. This CDR3 is 15 amino acids long. The DNA for the CDR3 is TGTGCCAGCAGCTTGGCTCCTGAAGACACAGATACGCAGTATTTT. Translating gives CASSLAPEDTDTQYF.

This chain connects TRBV7-2 to TRBJ2-3; possible D gene TRBD2, 7 bases. Trimming pared 5 bases from V and 5 bases from J, leaving 11 bases between. The V gene's germline CDR1 is SGHTA and CDR2 FQGNSA. This CDR3 is built from 13 residues. The CDR3 nucleotides read TGTGCCAGCAGCGGGGGGGCCAGAGATACGCAGTATTTT. This translates into CASSGGARDTQYF.

The rearrangement joins TRBV5-8 to TRBJ2-3, with TRBD2 matching 7 bases. V was clipped by 7 bases and J by 2 bases; unmatched bases: 16. From germline, CDR1 is SGHTS and CDR2 YDEGEE. The CDR3 consists of 17 residues. CDR3 sequence reads: CASPISWSSGYTDTQYF. The CDR3 nucleotides read TGTGCCAGCCCCATATCCTGGTCTAGCGGCTACACAGATACGCAGTATTTT.